Listed below are T cell receptor beta chains from one sample, sequenced in a study of cytotoxic CD8 clonotypes in ibrutinib-treated CLL. The data were produced by immunoSEQ multiplex PCR, yet TCRdb's version contains in-frame clones alone and is incomplete. This sample has 110,000 or so clones, with 58% found just once. Source: PBMCs, taken after 24 months of ibrutinib treatment. The receptors originated from a human donor with chronic lymphocytic leukemia. CDR3s include the opening cysteine and the closing phenylalanine or tryptophan. A D gene is named only where the DNA matches it firmly. Some rows mark clone size as missing; the rest say once, few, many or name a class of expanded clone.

clone size	V gene	J gene	D gene	CDR3 protein	CDR3 DNA
-	TRBV5-4	TRBJ2-7	TRBD1	CASSLQGAHEQYF	TGTGCCAGCAGCTTGCAGGGGGCCCACGAGCAGTACTTC
-	TRBV28	TRBJ2-7	-	CASSLLGGRYEQYF	TGTGCCAGCAGTTTACTTGGGGGACGTTACGAGCAGTACTTC
-	TRBV7-2	TRBJ2-1	-	CASSSARGNEQFF	TGTGCCAGCAGCTCCGCACGGGGAAATGAGCAGTTCTTC
few	TRBV10-2	TRBJ2-7	-	CASSESVGGLFEQYF	TGCGCCAGCAGTGAGTCGGTGGGAGGTTTGTTTGAGCAGTACTTC
-	TRBV7-2	TRBJ2-7	-	CASSLAKGLNEQYF	TGTGCCAGCAGCTTAGCGAAGGGGCTTAACGAGCAGTACTTC
-	TRBV30	TRBJ2-7	-	CAWNPGSNSYEQYF	TGTGCCTGGAACCCGGGATCCAACTCCTACGAGCAGTACTTC
-	TRBV15	TRBJ2-1	-	CATRRGHLKSSYNEQFF	TGTGCCACCAGGCGGGGACACCTTAAGAGCTCCTACAATGAGCAGTTCTTC
few	TRBV7-6	TRBJ2-1	-	CASSQRSTRASNEQFF	TGTGCCAGCAGCCAAAGAAGTACACGAGCTAGCAATGAGCAGTTCTTC
-	TRBV18	TRBJ2-3	TRBD2	CASSPPGLAAPDTQYF	TGTGCCAGCTCACCACCGGGACTAGCGGCGCCAGATACGCAGTATTTT
once	TRBV15	TRBJ2-5	TRBD2	CATSGLAGRQETQYF	TGTGCCACCAGCGGACTAGCGGGGCGTCAAGAGACCCAGTACTTC
-	TRBV7-8	TRBJ1-1	TRBD1	CASSSVTGGGTEAFF	TGTGCCAGCAGCTCAGTTACAGGGGGCGGGACTGAAGCTTTCTTT
-	TRBV30	TRBJ1-5	-	CAWSTVGSEQPQHF	TGTGCCTGGAGTACGGTGGGTTCGGAACAGCCCCAGCATTTT
-	TRBV4-1	TRBJ1-1	-	CASSQGPGDEAFF	TGCGCCAGCAGCCAGGGGCCAGGCGATGAAGCTTTCTTT
-	TRBV7-2	TRBJ2-3	-	CASSLGATVTDTQYF	TGTGCCAGCAGCTTAGGGGCGACGGTTACGGATACGCAGTATTTT
-	TRBV19	TRBJ1-1	TRBD1	CASTRGRTGVSEAFF	TGTGCCAGTACCCGAGGGAGGACAGGGGTTTCTGAAGCTTTCTTT
-	TRBV5-6	TRBJ2-3	-	CASSPIRGTDTQYF	TGTGCCAGCAGCCCTATCCGGGGAACAGATACGCAGTATTTT
many	TRBV21-1	TRBJ1-4	-	CASSRDRVDEKLFF	TGTGCCAGCAGCAGGGACAGGGTGGATGAAAAACTGTTTTTT
-	TRBV5-4	TRBJ1-2	-	CASSLAADRYGYTF	TGTGCCAGCAGCTTGGCGGCGGATCGCTATGGCTACACCTTC
-	TRBV6-5	TRBJ1-1	-	CASSSTPNTEAFF	TGTGCCAGCAGTTCCACACCGAACACTGAAGCTTTCTTT
few	TRBV12-5	TRBJ2-5	-	CASGLRGLGTQYF	TGTGCTAGTGGTTTGAGGGGACTGGGGACCCAGTACTTC
-	TRBV6-5	TRBJ1-4	-	CASRMGDTRDEKLFF	TGTGCCAGCAGGATGGGGGACACAAGGGATGAAAAACTGTTTTTT
few	TRBV19	TRBJ1-4	-	CASSTSSATNEKLFF	TGTGCCAGTAGTACGTCAAGTGCAACTAATGAAAAACTGTTTTTT
-	TRBV11-3	TRBJ1-6	-	CASSLGSSYNSPLHF	TGTGCCAGCAGCTTAGGGAGCTCCTATAATTCACCCCTCCACTTT
few	TRBV5-1	TRBJ1-1	-	CASSVRAENTEAFF	TGCGCCAGCAGCGTGCGGGCGGAGAACACTGAAGCTTTCTTT
-	TRBV10-3	TRBJ1-2	-	CAISDRGRGYTF	TGTGCCATCAGTGATCGAGGGAGAGGCTACACCTTC
few	TRBV6-5	TRBJ2-3	-	CASRIPGSTDTQYF	TGTGCCAGCAGAATCCCGGGGAGCACAGATACGCAGTATTTT
-	TRBV28	TRBJ1-5	-	CASSANRDNQPQHF	TGTGCCAGCAGTGCTAACAGGGACAATCAGCCCCAGCATTTT
-	TRBV11-2	TRBJ1-6	TRBD1	CASSFQGQGNSPLHF	TGTGCCAGCAGCTTCCAGGGACAGGGGAATTCACCCCTCCACTTT
once	TRBV5-4	TRBJ2-3	TRBD2	CASSFTSGSTDTQYF	TGTGCCAGCAGCTTTACTAGCGGTAGCACAGATACGCAGTATTTT
-	TRBV28	TRBJ2-7	-	CASSRPSTVPYEQYF	TGTGCCAGCAGCCGCCCTTCGACAGTGCCCTACGAGCAGTACTTC
-	TRBV28	TRBJ1-2	-	CASSFGGAYGYTF	TGTGCCAGCAGTTTTGGCGGGGCCTATGGCTACACCTTC
many	TRBV5-4	TRBJ1-2	-	CASSLRQVYGYTF	TGTGCCAGCAGCTTAAGACAGGTCTATGGGTACACCTTC
once	TRBV19	TRBJ1-1	-	CASSIKDVGEAFF	TGTGCCAGTAGTATCAAAGACGTGGGGGAAGCTTTCTTT
-	TRBV4-2	TRBJ2-3	TRBD2	CASSQDLSSGETTDTQYF	TGTGCCAGCAGCCAAGATCTGAGTAGCGGGGAGACCACAGATACGCAGTATTTT
few	TRBV19	TRBJ1-5	-	CASSIMGYNQPQHF	TGTGCCAGTAGTATAATGGGGTACAATCAGCCCCAGCATTTT
few	TRBV5-4	TRBJ2-7	TRBD2	CASSSKRGANYEQYF	TGTGCCAGCAGCTCGAAGCGGGGGGCCAACTACGAGCAGTACTTC
-	TRBV9	TRBJ1-6	TRBD1	CASSAQRDRGHSPLHF	TGTGCCAGCAGCGCCCAGCGCGACAGGGGGCATTCACCCCTCCACTTT
-	TRBV19	TRBJ1-1	TRBD1	CASSRGQGVTMNTEAFF	TGTGCCAGTAGTCGCGGACAGGGAGTAACAATGAACACTGAAGCTTTCTTT
few	TRBV7-2	TRBJ2-5	-	CASSFPRAETQYF	TGTGCCAGCAGCTTCCCCCGGGCGGAGACCCAGTACTTC
-	TRBV30	TRBJ1-3	TRBD1	CAWSGQHSGNTIYF	TGTGCCTGGTCGGGACAGCACTCTGGAAACACCATATATTTT
many	TRBV7-8	TRBJ1-6	-	CASSSYDASPLHF	TGTGCCAGCAGCTCCTACGACGCTTCACCCCTCCACTTT
once	TRBV2	TRBJ2-7	-	CASSPRGPEQYF	TGTGCCAGCAGTCCCCGGGGGCCCGAGCAGTACTTC
-	TRBV6-6	TRBJ1-4	-	CASSYTGATNEKLFF	TGTGCCAGCAGTTACACAGGAGCAACTAATGAAAAACTGTTTTTT
-	TRBV6-6	TRBJ1-1	-	CASSYYSVNTEAFF	TGTGCCAGCAGTTACTACAGCGTGAACACTGAAGCTTTCTTT
-	TRBV25-1	TRBJ2-3	-	CASSDTGLTDTQYF	TGTGCCAGCAGTGACACGGGGCTCACAGATACGCAGTATTTT
-	TRBV7-7	TRBJ2-5	TRBD2	CASSLQRGVAGETQYF	TGTGCCAGCAGCTTACAGCGGGGGGTCGCCGGGGAGACCCAGTACTTC
few	TRBV7-9	TRBJ2-3	-	CASSLSGTPTESPDTQYF	TGTGCCAGCAGCCTCTCCGGGACTCCGACCGAATCCCCAGATACGCAGTATTTT
-	TRBV20-1	TRBJ2-1	-	CSARVVDEQFF	TGCAGTGCTAGAGTCGTGGATGAGCAGTTCTTC
-	TRBV30	TRBJ1-4	-	CAWTLRRLEKLFF	TGTGCCTGGACCCTCAGGCGACTTGAAAAACTGTTTTTT
-	TRBV7-8	TRBJ2-5	TRBD1	CASSLAPTGEETQYF	TGTGCCAGCAGCTTAGCTCCTACAGGGGAAGAGACCCAGTACTTC
-	TRBV29-1	TRBJ1-1	-	CSVEEGNTEAFF	TGCAGCGTTGAGGAGGGGAACACTGAAGCTTTCTTT
-	TRBV5-4	TRBJ1-1	TRBD1	CASSSQGDITMNTEAFF	TGTGCCAGCAGCTCGCAGGGGGACATAACAATGAACACTGAAGCTTTCTTT
-	TRBV18	TRBJ1-2	-	CASSPEQGEGYTF	TGTGCCAGCTCACCCGAGCAGGGTGAGGGCTACACCTTC
-	TRBV2	TRBJ1-2	-	CASSGRRGADGYTF	TGTGCCAGCAGTGGGAGGCGGGGGGCCGATGGCTACACCTTC
-	TRBV6-1	TRBJ1-1	-	CASSESLPNTEAFF	TGTGCCAGCAGCGAAAGCTTACCGAACACTGAAGCTTTCTTT
-	TRBV7-2	TRBJ1-1	TRBD1	CASSSQGGKNTEAFF	TGTGCCAGCAGCTCTCAGGGGGGGAAAAACACTGAAGCTTTCTTT
-	TRBV18	TRBJ2-5	-	CASSPPGVETQYF	TGTGCCAGCTCACCTCCGGGGGTCGAGACCCAGTACTTC
-	TRBV11-3	TRBJ2-1	-	CASSSDTSYNEQFF	TGTGCCAGCAGCTCGGACACCTCCTACAATGAGCAGTTCTTC
-	TRBV7-3	TRBJ2-7	-	CASSLGLQYEQYF	TGTGCCAGCAGCTTAGGCCTCCAATACGAGCAGTACTTC
-	TRBV5-6	TRBJ2-3	-	CASSQWGVKGKDTQYF	TGTGCCAGCAGCCAGTGGGGGGTAAAAGGAAAAGATACGCAGTATTTT